This is a list of T cell receptor beta chains from one sample in a study of tumor-infiltrating lymphocytes in localized non-small cell lung cancer. Sequencing was performed with immunoSEQ multiplex PCR; in TCRdb, only in-frame clones are kept and a portion is missing. The sample consists of 11,000 to 15,000 clones, approximately 68% of them appearing once. Sequencing was done on a sample of uninvolved lung tissue not adjacent to the tumor. These receptor sequences come from a human donor with non-small cell lung cancer. The CDR3 runs from the conserved cysteine through the conserved F or W. The D gene is left open where the match is weak. Clone size is given for some rows only: seen once, a few or many times, or a class if the clone is expanded.

cdr3_nt: TGTGCCTGGAGTCGAAGACAGAACACCGGGGAGCTGTTTTTT
cdr3_aa: CAWSRRQNTGELFF
d_call: NA
v_call: TRBV30
clone_size: NA
j_call: TRBJ2-2

cdr3_nt: TGTGCCAGCAGCTTAGAAAAGAGGGGAGACGAGCAGTACTTC
cdr3_aa: CASSLEKRGDEQYF
d_call: NA
v_call: TRBV11-2
clone_size: NA
j_call: TRBJ2-7

cdr3_nt: TGTGCCAGCAGGCAGTCGACAGATACGCAGTATTTT
cdr3_aa: CASRQSTDTQYF
d_call: NA
v_call: TRBV5-5
clone_size: NA
j_call: TRBJ2-3

cdr3_nt: TGTGCCATCAGTGAGTCGAGTCTGAGGCAGTACTATGGCTACACCTTC
cdr3_aa: CAISESSLRQYYGYTF
d_call: NA
v_call: TRBV10-3
clone_size: few
j_call: TRBJ1-2

cdr3_nt: TGCAGTGCTAGTGGGCCGGGAAAACTGTTTTTT
cdr3_aa: CSASGPGKLFF
d_call: NA
v_call: TRBV20-1
clone_size: NA
j_call: TRBJ1-4

cdr3_nt: TGCGCCAGCAGCTCAACGGGACAGGTGGGCTACGAGCAGTACTTC
cdr3_aa: CASSSTGQVGYEQYF
d_call: TRBD1
v_call: TRBV5-1
clone_size: NA
j_call: TRBJ2-7

cdr3_nt: TGTGCCAGCAGCCCTCGGACTAGCGCAAACACCGGGGAGCTGTTTTTT
cdr3_aa: CASSPRTSANTGELFF
d_call: TRBD2
v_call: TRBV5-4
clone_size: NA
j_call: TRBJ2-2

cdr3_nt: TGTGCCAGCAGCTTCGTAGTCAGGAACACTGAAGCTTTCTTT
cdr3_aa: CASSFVVRNTEAFF
d_call: NA
v_call: TRBV11-2
clone_size: once
j_call: TRBJ1-1

cdr3_nt: TGTGCCAGCAGCCGCGACGGAGCCCCATTTGTCTATGGCTACACCTTC
cdr3_aa: CASSRDGAPFVYGYTF
d_call: NA
v_call: TRBV5-4
clone_size: once
j_call: TRBJ1-2

cdr3_nt: TGTGCCAGCCAAGGACAGTTACTGAACACTGAAGCTTTCTTT
cdr3_aa: CASQGQLLNTEAFF
d_call: NA
v_call: TRBV14
clone_size: NA
j_call: TRBJ1-1

cdr3_nt: TGTGCCAGCACCCCGGAGTCTTCCCGAGAGACCCAGTACTTC
cdr3_aa: CASTPESSRETQYF
d_call: NA
v_call: TRBV6-5
clone_size: NA
j_call: TRBJ2-5

cdr3_nt: TGTGCCATCAGTGAGGGCCGCAATAGCAATCAGCCCCAGCATTTT
cdr3_aa: CAISEGRNSNQPQHF
d_call: NA
v_call: TRBV10-3
clone_size: few
j_call: TRBJ1-5

cdr3_nt: TGTGCCAGCACCATAGCGGGGACGGCCTACGAGCAGTACTTC
cdr3_aa: CASTIAGTAYEQYF
d_call: TRBD2
v_call: TRBV7-9
clone_size: NA
j_call: TRBJ2-7

cdr3_nt: TGTGCCTGGAGCCCCGCAGGCTATGGCTACACCTTC
cdr3_aa: CAWSPAGYGYTF
d_call: NA
v_call: TRBV30
clone_size: NA
j_call: TRBJ1-2

cdr3_nt: TGCGCCAGCAGCCTCAACGACAGGGGGTACAACTATGGCTACACCTTC
cdr3_aa: CASSLNDRGYNYGYTF
d_call: TRBD1
v_call: TRBV4-1
clone_size: NA
j_call: TRBJ1-2

cdr3_nt: TGTGCCAGCAGCGCAACTAGCGGGAGAAGAGATACGCAGTATTTT
cdr3_aa: CASSATSGRRDTQYF
d_call: TRBD2
v_call: TRBV14
clone_size: medium-sized
j_call: TRBJ2-3

cdr3_nt: TGTGCCAGCAGGGGGGACAGGGTTGTTGGTGAAAAACTGTTTTTT
cdr3_aa: CASRGDRVVGEKLFF
d_call: TRBD1
v_call: TRBV6-1
clone_size: NA
j_call: TRBJ1-4

cdr3_nt: TGTGCCAGCAGCCCAAGGATAGCGGTCACTGAAGCTTTCTTT
cdr3_aa: CASSPRIAVTEAFF
d_call: NA
v_call: TRBV4-2
clone_size: NA
j_call: TRBJ1-1

cdr3_nt: TGCGCCAGCAGCCACCGTTGGACTAGCGTTCTGTACGAGCAGTACTTC
cdr3_aa: CASSHRWTSVLYEQYF
d_call: TRBD2
v_call: TRBV4-3
clone_size: NA
j_call: TRBJ2-7

cdr3_nt: TGTGCCAGCAGCTTAAACGGGGTCGGCTACACCTTC
cdr3_aa: CASSLNGVGYTF
d_call: NA
v_call: TRBV7-2
clone_size: NA
j_call: TRBJ1-2

cdr3_nt: TGTGCCTGGAGGGTAGGGGACAGGGATAACAATGAGCAGTTCTTC
cdr3_aa: CAWRVGDRDNNEQFF
d_call: TRBD1
v_call: TRBV30
clone_size: few
j_call: TRBJ2-1

cdr3_nt: TGTGCCAGTAGTATAGACCTAAGGGGGCTGTCGTCTTTCTTT
cdr3_aa: CASSIDLRGLSSFF
d_call: TRBD1
v_call: TRBV19
clone_size: medium-sized
j_call: TRBJ1-1

cdr3_nt: TGTGCCAGCAGCTTTCAAGGGGATCGGGGCGAGCAGTACTTC
cdr3_aa: CASSFQGDRGEQYF
d_call: NA
v_call: TRBV7-9
clone_size: NA
j_call: TRBJ2-7

cdr3_nt: TGTGCCAGCAGTACAATAGCGGGAGGACTCTACGAGCAGTACTTC
cdr3_aa: CASSTIAGGLYEQYF
d_call: TRBD2
v_call: TRBV6-1
clone_size: NA
j_call: TRBJ2-7

cdr3_nt: TGTGCCAGTAGCACCCTGGGGCCCCAGCATTTT
cdr3_aa: CASSTLGPQHF
d_call: NA
v_call: TRBV19
clone_size: NA
j_call: TRBJ1-5

cdr3_nt: TGTGCCAGTAGTATGGTAGCGGGACTCTACGAGCAGTACTTC
cdr3_aa: CASSMVAGLYEQYF
d_call: TRBD2
v_call: TRBV19
clone_size: medium-sized
j_call: TRBJ2-7